The present T cell receptor beta chain was sequenced within a study of T-cell reconstitution after alpha-beta-depleted transplantation in children. CDR3 size: 19 residues. Preparing the TCRbeta library involved the use of unique molecular identifiers. TCRdb used MiXCR to reprocess the PCR reads, holding one entry per CDR3 protein. The sample consists of about 240,000 distinct CDR3 sequences, approximately 12% of them appearing once. This chain connects TRBV22-1 to TRBJ2-2; the tabulated D call, TRBD2, remains unverified against the DNA. TRBV22-1 is designated a pseudogene. The sequencing here drew on PBMCs from the stem cell graft donor, taken from the stem cell graft. The receptor comes from a human donor who donated a stem cell graft to a child with acute lymphoblastic leukemia. The CDR3 loop is CTISQLSGTSGRNTGELFF. The CDR3 DNA reads as TGTACCATCTCCCAACTTTCGGGGACTAGCGGGAGGAACACCGGGGAGCTGTTTTTT.